The rows below give T cell receptor beta chains drawn from one sample of a study of neoadjuvant anti-PD-1 for oral cavity cancer. TCRdb's table, derived via immunoSEQ multiplex PCR, lists solely in-frame clones and lacks some. The repertoire holds fewer than 20,000 clones, with about 70% as singletons. The input for sequencing was PBMCs, taken before nivolumab (anti-PD-1) treatment. The receptors were gathered from a person aged 40 to 85 with oral cavity squamous cell carcinoma. The CDR3 runs from the conserved cysteine through the conserved F or W. Expanded clones are given a class, and other clones once, few, many or no size at all.

J | size | V | CDR3
TRBJ2-7 | NA | TRBV7-3 | CASSLKGALGEQYF
TRBJ2-5 | NA | TRBV28 | CASTHPGGAWQETQYF
TRBJ1-2 | NA | TRBV7-8 | CASSLAVGLEGYYGYTF
TRBJ1-5 | NA | TRBV15 | CATRAPNQPQHF
TRBJ1-1 | NA | TRBV2 | CASSENMNTEAFF
TRBJ1-2 | few | TRBV7-8 | CASSLDGTSYGYTF
TRBJ2-5 | NA | TRBV10-3 | CAIRGGEETQYF
TRBJ2-3 | NA | TRBV5-5 | CASSAGLAEEELDTQYF
TRBJ2-7 | NA | TRBV19 | CASSRPGQTYEQYF
TRBJ1-3 | NA | TRBV27 | CASRPGTGGLSGNTIYF
TRBJ2-7 | NA | TRBV27 | CASSRATGYEQYF
TRBJ1-6 | NA | TRBV19 | CASSLGNNSPLHF
TRBJ2-2 | NA | TRBV6-4 | CASSPREGGGELFF
TRBJ2-7 | few | TRBV28 | CAILGQAHGEQYF
TRBJ1-2 | NA | TRBV5-5 | CASSLESGRVGGYTF
TRBJ2-7 | NA | TRBV2 | CASSGDDSLGLAGRREQYF
TRBJ2-3 | NA | TRBV5-1 | CASSLAWEGDTQYF
TRBJ2-7 | few | TRBV6-5 | CASSRLGKYEQYF
TRBJ2-1 | NA | TRBV5-1 | CASSFKRQGNEQFF
TRBJ1-5 | few | TRBV28 | CASRAGPTGNQPQHF
TRBJ2-5 | NA | TRBV29-1 | CSVEGVGETQYF
TRBJ2-2 | NA | TRBV29-1 | CSGGANTGELFF
TRBJ2-4 | NA | TRBV5-1 | CASSLRDLKNIQYF
TRBJ2-7 | NA | TRBV10-3 | CAISELTGGSEQYF
TRBJ1-2 | few | TRBV6-5 | CASSYGTASGYTF
TRBJ2-7 | NA | TRBV5-8 | CASSLTWIGEQYF
TRBJ2-1 | NA | TRBV5-1 | CASTLVGLAGEQFF
TRBJ2-5 | NA | TRBV6-5 | CASSYSSGRFGETQYF
TRBJ2-7 | NA | TRBV10-3 | CAISDGLAGGYEQYF
TRBJ2-5 | NA | TRBV25-1 | CASSDVGQETQYF
TRBJ1-2 | few | TRBV7-2 | CASSSMTGTVYGYTF
TRBJ1-4 | NA | TRBV7-2 | CASSLNLGAREKLFF
TRBJ2-7 | NA | TRBV11-2 | CASSLRFSAYEQYF
TRBJ2-5 | NA | TRBV2 | CASSFLQGLGRETQYF
TRBJ2-2 | few | TRBV2 | CASSDLGGNTGELFF
TRBJ1-5 | NA | TRBV6-1 | CASRRGGTNDQPQHF
TRBJ1-2 | few | TRBV18 | CASSPQDSYGYTF
TRBJ2-3 | few | TRBV30 | CAWSVQNTDTQYF
TRBJ1-1 | NA | TRBV27 | CASRPDVYTEAFF
TRBJ2-5 | NA | TRBV29-1 | CSVSGGMEGETQYF
TRBJ2-1 | NA | TRBV5-1 | CASSRGRPSGSPHNEQFF
TRBJ1-1 | few | TRBV6-5 | CASSLLGVMNTEAFF
TRBJ2-1 | NA | TRBV5-1 | CASSSPWTGENNEQFF
TRBJ2-2 | NA | TRBV19 | CASSIDQGQGGTGELFF
TRBJ2-7 | NA | TRBV6-5 | CATQSGPSYEQYF
TRBJ2-3 | few | TRBV7-2 | CASSLTSGPSDTQYF
TRBJ1-1 | NA | TRBV9 | CASDSHPEGTEAFF
TRBJ1-5 | NA | TRBV28 | CASSLIWTGINQPQHF
TRBJ2-7 | NA | TRBV11-2 | CASSPEIKGSGRINEQYF
TRBJ2-1 | NA | TRBV29-1 | CSVGATSGSMRNEQFF
TRBJ2-7 | NA | TRBV11-2 | CASSLGGAWGGPLEQYF
TRBJ1-2 | few | TRBV4-2 | CASSYSGQDGYTF
TRBJ2-3 | NA | TRBV10-3 | CAISVGLEVQDTQYF
TRBJ1-2 | NA | TRBV19 | CASSARQGDGYTF
TRBJ2-7 | NA | TRBV14 | CASSSTLGTGRVSYEQYF
TRBJ2-3 | NA | TRBV19 | CASSTGQTTDTQYF
TRBJ1-1 | few | TRBV2 | CASSGGTGRIAEAFF